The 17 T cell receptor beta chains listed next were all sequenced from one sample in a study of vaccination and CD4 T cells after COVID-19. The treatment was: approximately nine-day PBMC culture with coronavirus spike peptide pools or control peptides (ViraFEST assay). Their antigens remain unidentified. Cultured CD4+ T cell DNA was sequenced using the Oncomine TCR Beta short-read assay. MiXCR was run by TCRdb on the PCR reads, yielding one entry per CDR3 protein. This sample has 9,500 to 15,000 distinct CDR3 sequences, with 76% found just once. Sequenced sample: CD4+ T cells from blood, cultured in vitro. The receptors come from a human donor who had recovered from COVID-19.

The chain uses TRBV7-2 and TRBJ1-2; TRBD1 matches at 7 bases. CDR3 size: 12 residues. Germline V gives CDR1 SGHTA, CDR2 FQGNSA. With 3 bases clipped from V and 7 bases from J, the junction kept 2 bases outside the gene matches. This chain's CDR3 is CASSFTGVGYTF. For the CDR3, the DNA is TGTGCCAGCAGCTTCACAGGGGTTGGCTACACCTTC.

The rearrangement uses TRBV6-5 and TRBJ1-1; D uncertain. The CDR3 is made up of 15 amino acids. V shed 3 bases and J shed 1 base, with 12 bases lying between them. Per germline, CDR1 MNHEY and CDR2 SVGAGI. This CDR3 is CASSYGAEPNTEAFF. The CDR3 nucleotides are TGTGCCAGCAGTTATGGTGCAGAGCCGAACACTGAAGCTTTCTTT.

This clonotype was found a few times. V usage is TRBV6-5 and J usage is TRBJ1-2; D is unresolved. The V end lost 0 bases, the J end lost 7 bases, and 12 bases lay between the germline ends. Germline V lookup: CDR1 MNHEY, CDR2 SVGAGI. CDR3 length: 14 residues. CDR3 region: CASSYSGVGFGYTF. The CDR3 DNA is TGTGCCAGCAGTTACTCGGGAGTAGGGTTTGGCTACACCTTC.

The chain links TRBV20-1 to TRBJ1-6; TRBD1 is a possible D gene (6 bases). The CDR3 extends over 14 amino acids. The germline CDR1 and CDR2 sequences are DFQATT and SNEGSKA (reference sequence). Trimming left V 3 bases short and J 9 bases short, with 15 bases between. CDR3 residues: CSARGHMLGSPLHF. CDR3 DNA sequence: TGCAGTGCTAGGGGACACATGCTTGGTTCACCCCTCCACTTT.

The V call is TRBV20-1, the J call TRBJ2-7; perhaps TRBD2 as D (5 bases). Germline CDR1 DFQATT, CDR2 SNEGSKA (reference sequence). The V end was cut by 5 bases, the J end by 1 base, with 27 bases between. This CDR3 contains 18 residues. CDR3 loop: CSAQPLSLLLRGSYEQYF. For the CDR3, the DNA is TGCAGTGCTCAACCATTAAGTCTCCTGTTAAGAGGGTCCTACGAGCAGTACTTC.

This CDR3 reads CASSLVRDRGIHYGYTF. The CDR3, as DNA: TGTGCCAGCAGCTTAGTCCGGGACAGGGGAATACACTATGGCTACACCTTC. The rearrangement uses TRBV11-2 and TRBJ1-2, with 10 bases matching TRBD1. The germline CDR1 and CDR2 sequences are SGHAT and FQNNGV. The CDR3 totals 17 residues. The V and J ends lost 1 base and 3 bases, in that order; junction bases with no gene match: 8.

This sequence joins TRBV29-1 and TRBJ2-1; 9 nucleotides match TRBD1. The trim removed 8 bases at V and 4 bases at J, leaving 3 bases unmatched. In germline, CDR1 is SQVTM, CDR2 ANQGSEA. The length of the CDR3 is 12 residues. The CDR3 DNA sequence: TGCAGCACGGGACAGGGTTACAATGAGCAGTTCTTC. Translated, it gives CSTGQGYNEQFF.

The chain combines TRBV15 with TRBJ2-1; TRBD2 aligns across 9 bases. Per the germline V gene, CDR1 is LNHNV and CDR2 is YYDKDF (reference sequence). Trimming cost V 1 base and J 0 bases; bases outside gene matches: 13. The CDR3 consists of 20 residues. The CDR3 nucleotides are TGTGCCACCAGCAGAGGGTTGGGGGCGGGAGGGACAAGCTCCTACAATGAGCAGTTCTTC. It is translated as CATSRGLGAGGTSSYNEQFF.

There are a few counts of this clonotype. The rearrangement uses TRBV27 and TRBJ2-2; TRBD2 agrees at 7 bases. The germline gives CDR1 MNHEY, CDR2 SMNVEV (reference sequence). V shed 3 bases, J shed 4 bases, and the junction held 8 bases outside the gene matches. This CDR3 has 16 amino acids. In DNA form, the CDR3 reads TGTGCCAGCAGTTTCCGAGGGAGGGCGGGCACCGGGGAGCTGTTTTTT. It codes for CASSFRGRAGTGELFF.

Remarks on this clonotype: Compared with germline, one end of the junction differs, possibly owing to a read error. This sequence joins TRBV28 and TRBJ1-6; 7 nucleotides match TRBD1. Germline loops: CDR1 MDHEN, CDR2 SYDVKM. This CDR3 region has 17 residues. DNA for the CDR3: TGTGCCAGCAGTACGCCTGGCCGGCAGGGGGTAAATTCACTCCTCCACTTT. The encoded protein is CASSTPGRQGVNSLLHF. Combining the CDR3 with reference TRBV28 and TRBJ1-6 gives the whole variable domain DVKVTQSSRYLVKRTGEKVFLECVQDMDHENMFWYRQDPGLGLRLIYFSYDVKMKEKGDIPEGYSVSREKKERFSLILESASTNQTSMYLCASSTPGRQGVNSLLHFGNGTRLTVT.

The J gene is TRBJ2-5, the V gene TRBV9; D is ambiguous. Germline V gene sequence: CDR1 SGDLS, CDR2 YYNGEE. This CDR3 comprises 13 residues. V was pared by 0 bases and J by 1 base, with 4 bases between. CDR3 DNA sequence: TGTGCCAGCAGCGTAGCAATCCAAGAGACCCAGTACTTC. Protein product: CASSVAIQETQYF. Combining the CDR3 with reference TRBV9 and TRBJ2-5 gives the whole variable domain DSGVTQTPKHLITATGQRVTLRCSPRSGDLSVYWYQQSLDQGLQFLIQYYNGEERAKGNILERFSAQQFPDLHSELNLSSLELGDSALYFCASSVAIQETQYFGPGTRLLVL.

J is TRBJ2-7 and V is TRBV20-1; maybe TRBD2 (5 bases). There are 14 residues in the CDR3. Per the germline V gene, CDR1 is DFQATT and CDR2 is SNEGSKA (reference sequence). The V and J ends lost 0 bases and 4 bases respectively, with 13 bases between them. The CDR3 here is CSARDLRGTYEQYF. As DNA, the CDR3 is TGCAGTGCTAGAGATCTTCGGGGTACGTACGAGCAGTACTTC.

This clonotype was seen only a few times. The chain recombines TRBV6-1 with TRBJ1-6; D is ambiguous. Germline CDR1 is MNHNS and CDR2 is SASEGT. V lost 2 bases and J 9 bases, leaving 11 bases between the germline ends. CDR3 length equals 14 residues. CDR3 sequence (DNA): TGTGCCAGCAGTGAAATCACCCGGGCTTCACCCCTCCACTTT. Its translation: CASSEITRASPLHF.

Written as DNA, the CDR3 is TGTGCCAGTAGTTGGAACTATGGCTACACCTTC. Translation gives CASSWNYGYTF. This chain joins TRBV19 and TRBJ1-2; D unclear. Germline V gene data show CDR1 as LNHDA and CDR2 as SQIVND (reference sequence). CDR3 length equals 11 residues. The V gene lost 5 bases and the J gene lost 2 bases, with 3 bases spanning the gap. Based on the CDR3 plus reference TRBV19 and TRBJ1-2, the full variable domain is DGGITQSPKYLFRKEGQNVTLSCEQNLNHDAMYWYRQDPGQGLRLIYYSQIVNDFQKGDIAEGYSVSREKKESFPLTVTSAQKNPTAFYLCASSWNYGYTFGSGTRLTVV.

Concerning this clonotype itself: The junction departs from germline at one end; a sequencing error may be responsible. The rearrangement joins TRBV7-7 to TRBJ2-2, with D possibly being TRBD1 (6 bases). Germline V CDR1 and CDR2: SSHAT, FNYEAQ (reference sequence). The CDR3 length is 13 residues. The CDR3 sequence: CASSFQGSGELFF. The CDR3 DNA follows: TGTGCTAGCAGCTTCCAGGGGAGCGGGGAGCTGTTTTTT.

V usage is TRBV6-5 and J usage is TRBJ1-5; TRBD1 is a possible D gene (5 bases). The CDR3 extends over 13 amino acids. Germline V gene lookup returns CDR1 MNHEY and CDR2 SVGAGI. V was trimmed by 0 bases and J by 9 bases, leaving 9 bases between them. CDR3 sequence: CASSYSGRGPQHF. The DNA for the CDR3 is TGTGCCAGCAGTTACTCGGGGCGCGGGCCCCAGCATTTT.

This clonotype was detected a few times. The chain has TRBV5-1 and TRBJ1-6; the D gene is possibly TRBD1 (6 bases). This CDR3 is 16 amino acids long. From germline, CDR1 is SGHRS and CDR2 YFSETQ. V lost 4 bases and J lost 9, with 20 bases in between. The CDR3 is CASSLKQGSYASPLHF. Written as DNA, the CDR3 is TGCGCCAGCAGCCTGAAACAGGGCAGTTATGCTTCACCCCTCCACTTT.